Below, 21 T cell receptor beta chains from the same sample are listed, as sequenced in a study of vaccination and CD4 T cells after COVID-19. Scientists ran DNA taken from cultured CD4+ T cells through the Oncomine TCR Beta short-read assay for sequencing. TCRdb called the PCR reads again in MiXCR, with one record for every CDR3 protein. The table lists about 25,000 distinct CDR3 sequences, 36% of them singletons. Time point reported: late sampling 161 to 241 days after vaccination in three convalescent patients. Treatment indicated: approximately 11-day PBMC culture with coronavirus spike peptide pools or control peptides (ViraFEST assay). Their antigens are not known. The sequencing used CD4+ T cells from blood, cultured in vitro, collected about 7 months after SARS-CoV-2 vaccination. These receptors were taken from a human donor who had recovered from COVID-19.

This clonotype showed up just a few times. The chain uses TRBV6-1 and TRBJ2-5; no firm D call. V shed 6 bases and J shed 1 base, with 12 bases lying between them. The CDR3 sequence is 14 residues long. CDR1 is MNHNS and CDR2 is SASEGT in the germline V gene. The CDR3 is CASRDSIAQETQYF. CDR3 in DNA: TGTGCCAGCAGAGACTCTATAGCCCAAGAGACCCAGTACTTC.

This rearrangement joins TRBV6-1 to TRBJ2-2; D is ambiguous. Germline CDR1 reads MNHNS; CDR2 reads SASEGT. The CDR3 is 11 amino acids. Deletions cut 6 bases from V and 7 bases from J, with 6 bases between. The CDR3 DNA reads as TGTGCCAGCAGGGCCGGCGGGGAGCTGTTTTTT. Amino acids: CASRAGGELFF.

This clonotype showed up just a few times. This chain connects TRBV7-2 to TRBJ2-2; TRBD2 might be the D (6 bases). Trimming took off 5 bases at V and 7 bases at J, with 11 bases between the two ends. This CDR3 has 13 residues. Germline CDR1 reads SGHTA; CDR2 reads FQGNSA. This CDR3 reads CASSPIAVGELFF. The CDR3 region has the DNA TGTGCCAGCAGCCCAATAGCGGTCGGGGAGCTGTTTTTT.

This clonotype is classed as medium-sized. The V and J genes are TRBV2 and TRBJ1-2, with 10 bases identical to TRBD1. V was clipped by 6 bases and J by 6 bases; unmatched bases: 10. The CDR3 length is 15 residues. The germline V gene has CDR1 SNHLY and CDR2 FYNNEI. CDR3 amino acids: CASRASGTGANGYTF. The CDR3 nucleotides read TGTGCCAGCAGAGCCTCGGGGACAGGGGCGAATGGCTACACCTTC.

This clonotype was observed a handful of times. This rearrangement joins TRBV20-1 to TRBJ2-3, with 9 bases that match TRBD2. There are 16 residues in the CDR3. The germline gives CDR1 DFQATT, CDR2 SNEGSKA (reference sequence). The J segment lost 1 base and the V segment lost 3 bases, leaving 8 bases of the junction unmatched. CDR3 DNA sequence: TGCAGTGCTAGCGGGACTAGCTCGGTTGGCACAGATACGCAGTATTTT. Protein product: CSASGTSSVGTDTQYF.

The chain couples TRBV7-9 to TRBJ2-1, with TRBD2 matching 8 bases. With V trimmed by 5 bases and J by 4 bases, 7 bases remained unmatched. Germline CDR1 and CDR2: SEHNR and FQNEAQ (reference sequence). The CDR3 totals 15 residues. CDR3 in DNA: TGTGCCAGCAGCGGAAGACTAGCGAATTACAATGAGCAGTTCTTC. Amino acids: CASSGRLANYNEQFF.

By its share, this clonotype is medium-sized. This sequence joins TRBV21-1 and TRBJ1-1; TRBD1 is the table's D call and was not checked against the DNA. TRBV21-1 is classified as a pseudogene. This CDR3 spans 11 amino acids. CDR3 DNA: TGTGCCAGCAGGACGGGGGGTGAAGCTTTCTTT. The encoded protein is CASRTGGEAFF.

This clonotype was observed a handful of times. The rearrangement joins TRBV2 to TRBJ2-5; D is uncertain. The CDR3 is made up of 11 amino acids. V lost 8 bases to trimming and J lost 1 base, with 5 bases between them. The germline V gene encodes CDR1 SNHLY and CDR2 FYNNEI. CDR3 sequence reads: CASGAQETQYF. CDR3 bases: TGTGCCAGCGGAGCCCAAGAGACCCAGTACTTC.

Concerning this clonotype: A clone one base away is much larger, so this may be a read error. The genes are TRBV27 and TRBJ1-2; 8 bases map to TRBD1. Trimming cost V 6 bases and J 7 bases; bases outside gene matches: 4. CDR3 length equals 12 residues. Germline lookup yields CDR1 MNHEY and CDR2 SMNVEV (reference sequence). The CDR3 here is CASSGQGCGYTF. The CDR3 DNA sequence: TGTGCCAGCAGCGGACAGGGCTGTGGCTACACCTTC.

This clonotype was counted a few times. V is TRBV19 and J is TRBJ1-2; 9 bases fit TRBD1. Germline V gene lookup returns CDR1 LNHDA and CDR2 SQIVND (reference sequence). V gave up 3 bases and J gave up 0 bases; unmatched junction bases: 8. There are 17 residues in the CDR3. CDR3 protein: CASSMYTGTGTNYGYTF. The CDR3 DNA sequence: TGTGCCAGTAGTATGTACACCGGGACAGGGACTAACTATGGCTACACCTTC.

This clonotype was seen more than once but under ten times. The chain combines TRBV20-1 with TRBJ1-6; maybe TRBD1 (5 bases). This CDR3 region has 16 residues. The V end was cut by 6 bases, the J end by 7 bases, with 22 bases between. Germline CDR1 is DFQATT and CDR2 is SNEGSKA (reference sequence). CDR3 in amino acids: CSAGGGVAAINSPLHF. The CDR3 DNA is TGCAGTGCCGGAGGAGGGGTTGCCGCGATAAATTCACCCCTCCACTTT.

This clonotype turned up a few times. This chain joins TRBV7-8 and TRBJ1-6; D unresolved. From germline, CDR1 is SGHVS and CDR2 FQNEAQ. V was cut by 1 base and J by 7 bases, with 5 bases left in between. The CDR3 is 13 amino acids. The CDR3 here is CASSLVGNSPLHF. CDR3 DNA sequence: TGTGCCAGCAGCTTAGTAGGGAATTCACCCCTCCACTTT.

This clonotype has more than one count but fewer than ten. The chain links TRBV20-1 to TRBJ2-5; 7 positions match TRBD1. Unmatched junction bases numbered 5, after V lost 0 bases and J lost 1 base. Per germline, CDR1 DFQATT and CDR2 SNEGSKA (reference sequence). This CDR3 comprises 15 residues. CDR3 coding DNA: TGCAGTGCTAGAGACTCAGGGACAGTCCAAGAGACCCAGTACTTC. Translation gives CSARDSGTVQETQYF.

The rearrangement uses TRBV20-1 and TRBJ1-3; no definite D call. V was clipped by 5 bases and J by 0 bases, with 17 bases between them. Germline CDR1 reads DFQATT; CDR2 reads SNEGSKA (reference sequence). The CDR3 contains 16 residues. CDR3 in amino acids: CSAAAPISVSGNTIYF. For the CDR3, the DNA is TGCAGTGCTGCCGCCCCAATAAGTGTCTCTGGAAACACCATATATTTT.

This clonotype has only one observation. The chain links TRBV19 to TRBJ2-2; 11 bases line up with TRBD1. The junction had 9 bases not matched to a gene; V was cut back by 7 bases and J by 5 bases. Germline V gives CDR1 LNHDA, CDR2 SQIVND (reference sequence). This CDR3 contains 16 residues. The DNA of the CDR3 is TGTGCCAGTACCTCCGGACAGGGGGCGTATACCGGGGAGCTGTTTTTT. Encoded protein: CASTSGQGAYTGELFF.

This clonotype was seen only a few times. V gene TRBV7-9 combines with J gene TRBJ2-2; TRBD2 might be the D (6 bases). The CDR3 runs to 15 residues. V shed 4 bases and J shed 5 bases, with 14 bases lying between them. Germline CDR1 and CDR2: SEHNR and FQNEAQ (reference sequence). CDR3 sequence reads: CASSSYRGTTGELFF. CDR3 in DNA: TGTGCCAGCAGCTCCTATCGGGGGACTACCGGGGAGCTGTTTTTT.

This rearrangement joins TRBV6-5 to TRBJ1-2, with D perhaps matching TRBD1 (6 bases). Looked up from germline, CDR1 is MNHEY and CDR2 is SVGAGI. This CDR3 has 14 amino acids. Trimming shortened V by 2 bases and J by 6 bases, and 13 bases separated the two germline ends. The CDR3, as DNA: TGTGCCAGCAGTTACGGGGGGACATCAAATGGCTACACCTTC. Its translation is CASSYGGTSNGYTF.

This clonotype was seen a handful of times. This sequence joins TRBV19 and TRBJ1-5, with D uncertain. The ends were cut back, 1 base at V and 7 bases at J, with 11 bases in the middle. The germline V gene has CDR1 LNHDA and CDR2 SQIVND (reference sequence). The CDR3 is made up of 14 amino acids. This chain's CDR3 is CASSIVLRRQPQHF. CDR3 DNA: TGTGCCAGTAGTATAGTTCTGAGGCGACAGCCCCAGCATTTT.

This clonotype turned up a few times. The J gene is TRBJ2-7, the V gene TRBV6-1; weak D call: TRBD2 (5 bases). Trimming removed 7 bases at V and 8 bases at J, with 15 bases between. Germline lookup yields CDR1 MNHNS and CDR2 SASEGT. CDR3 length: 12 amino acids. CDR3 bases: TGTGCCAGCACCGCCCCCCGGGATAAGCAGTACTTC. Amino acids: CASTAPRDKQYF.

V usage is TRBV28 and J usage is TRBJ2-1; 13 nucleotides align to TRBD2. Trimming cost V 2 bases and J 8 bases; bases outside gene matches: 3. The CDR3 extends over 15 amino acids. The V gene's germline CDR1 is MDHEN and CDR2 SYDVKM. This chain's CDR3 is CASSLRTSGSDEQFF. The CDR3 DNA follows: TGTGCCAGCAGTTTACGGACTAGCGGGAGCGATGAGCAGTTCTTC.

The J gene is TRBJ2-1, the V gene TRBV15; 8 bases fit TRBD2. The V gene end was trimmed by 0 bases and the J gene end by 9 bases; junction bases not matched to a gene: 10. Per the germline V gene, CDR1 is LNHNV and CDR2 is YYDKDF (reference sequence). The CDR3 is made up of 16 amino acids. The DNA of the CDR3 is TGTGCCACCAGCAGAGATAGCGGGATAGGAGTAGGTGAGCAGTTCTTC. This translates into CATSRDSGIGVGEQFF.